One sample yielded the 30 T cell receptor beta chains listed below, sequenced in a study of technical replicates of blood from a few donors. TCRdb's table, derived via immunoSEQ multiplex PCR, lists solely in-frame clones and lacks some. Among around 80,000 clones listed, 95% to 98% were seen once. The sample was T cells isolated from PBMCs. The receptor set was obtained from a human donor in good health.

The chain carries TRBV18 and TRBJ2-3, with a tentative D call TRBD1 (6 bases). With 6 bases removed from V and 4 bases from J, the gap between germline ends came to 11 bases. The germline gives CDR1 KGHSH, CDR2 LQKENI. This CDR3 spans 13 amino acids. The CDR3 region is CASSRGGADTQYF. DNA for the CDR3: TGTGCCAGCTCCAGGGGTGGCGCAGATACGCAGTATTTT.

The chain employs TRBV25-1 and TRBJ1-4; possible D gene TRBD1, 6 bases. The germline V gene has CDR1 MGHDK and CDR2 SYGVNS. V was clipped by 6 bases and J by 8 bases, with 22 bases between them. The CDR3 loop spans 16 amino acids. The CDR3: CASREKGGGVREKLFF. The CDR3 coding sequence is TGTGCCAGCAGAGAGAAGGGGGGGGGCGTCCGGGAAAAACTGTTTTTT.

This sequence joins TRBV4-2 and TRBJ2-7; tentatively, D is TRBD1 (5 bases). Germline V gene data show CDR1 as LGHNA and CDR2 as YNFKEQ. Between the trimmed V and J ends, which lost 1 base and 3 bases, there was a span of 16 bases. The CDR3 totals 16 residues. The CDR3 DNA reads TGTGCCAGCAGCCAAGTTGGACCCGCAGGGATCTACGAGCAGTACTTC. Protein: CASSQVGPAGIYEQYF.

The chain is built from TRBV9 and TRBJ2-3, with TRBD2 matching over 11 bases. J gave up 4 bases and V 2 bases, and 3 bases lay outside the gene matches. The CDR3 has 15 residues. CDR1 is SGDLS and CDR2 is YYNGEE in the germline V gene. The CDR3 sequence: CASSVSGRAPDTQYF. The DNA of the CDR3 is TGTGCCAGCAGCGTTAGCGGGAGGGCCCCAGATACGCAGTATTTT.

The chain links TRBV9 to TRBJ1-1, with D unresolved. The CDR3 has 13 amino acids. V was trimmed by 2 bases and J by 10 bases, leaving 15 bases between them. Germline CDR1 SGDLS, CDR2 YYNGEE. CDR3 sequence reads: CASSVQAAEPAFF. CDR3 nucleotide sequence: TGTGCCAGCAGCGTCCAGGCAGCAGAACCAGCTTTCTTT. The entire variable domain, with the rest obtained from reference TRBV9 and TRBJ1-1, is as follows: DSGVTQTPKHLITATGQRVTLRCSPRSGDLSVYWYQQSLDQGLQFLIQYYNGEERAKGNILERFSAQQFPDLHSELNLSSLELGDSALYFCASSVQAAEPAFFGQGTRLTVV.

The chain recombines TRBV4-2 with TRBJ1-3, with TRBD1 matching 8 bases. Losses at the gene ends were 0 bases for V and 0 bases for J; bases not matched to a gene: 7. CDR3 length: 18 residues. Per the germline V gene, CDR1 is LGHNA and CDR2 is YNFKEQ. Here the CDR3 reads CASSQEAQGASSGNTIYF. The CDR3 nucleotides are TGTGCCAGCAGCCAAGAAGCCCAGGGGGCCTCCTCTGGAAACACCATATATTTT.

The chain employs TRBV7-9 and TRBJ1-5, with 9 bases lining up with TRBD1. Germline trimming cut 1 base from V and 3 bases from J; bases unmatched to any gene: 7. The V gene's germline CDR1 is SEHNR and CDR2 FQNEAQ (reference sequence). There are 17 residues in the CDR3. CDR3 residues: CASSLGTGAGVNQPQHF. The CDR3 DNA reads TGTGCCAGCAGCTTAGGGACAGGGGCAGGGGTCAATCAGCCCCAGCATTTT. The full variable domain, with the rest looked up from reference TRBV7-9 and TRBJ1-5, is DTGVSQNPRHKITKRGQNVTFRCDPISEHNRLYWYRQTLGQGPEFLTYFQNEAQLEKSRLLSDRFSAERPKGSFSTLEIQRTEQGDSAMYLCASSLGTGAGVNQPQHFGDGTRLSIL.

As DNA, the CDR3 is TGTGCCAGTAGGGACAGGAGTGGGAGCAATCAGCCCCAGCATTTT. It codes for CASRDRSGSNQPQHF. The genes are TRBV19 and TRBJ1-5; TRBD1 matches at 7 bases. This CDR3 is 15 amino acids long. The junction had 6 bases not matched to a gene; V was cut back by 6 bases and J by 1 base. Per germline, CDR1 LNHDA and CDR2 SQIVND (reference sequence).

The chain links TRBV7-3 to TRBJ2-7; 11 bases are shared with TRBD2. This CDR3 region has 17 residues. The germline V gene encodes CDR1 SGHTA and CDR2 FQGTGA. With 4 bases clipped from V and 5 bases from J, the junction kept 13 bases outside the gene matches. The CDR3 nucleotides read TGTGCCAGCAGCTACCCCCTCCCAACTAGCGGGAGCCACGAGCAGTACTTC. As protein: CASSYPLPTSGSHEQYF.

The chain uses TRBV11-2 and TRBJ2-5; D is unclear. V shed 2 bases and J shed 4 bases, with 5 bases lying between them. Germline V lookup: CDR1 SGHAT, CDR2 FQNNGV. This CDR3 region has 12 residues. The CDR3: CASSLLVETQYF. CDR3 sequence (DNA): TGTGCCAGCAGCTTACTAGTAGAGACCCAGTACTTC.

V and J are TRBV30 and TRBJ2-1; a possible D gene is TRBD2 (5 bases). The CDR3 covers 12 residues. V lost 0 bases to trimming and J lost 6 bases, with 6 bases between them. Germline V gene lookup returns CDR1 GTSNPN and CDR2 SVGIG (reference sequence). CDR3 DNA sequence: TGTGCCTGGAGTGTACTAGGCAATGAGCAGTTCTTC. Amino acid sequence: CAWSVLGNEQFF.

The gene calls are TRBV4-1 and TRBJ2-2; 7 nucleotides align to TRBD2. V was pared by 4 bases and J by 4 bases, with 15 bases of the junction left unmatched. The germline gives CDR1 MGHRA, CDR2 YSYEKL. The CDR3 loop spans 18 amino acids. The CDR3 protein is CASSPRPVLAEATGELFF. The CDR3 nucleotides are TGCGCCAGCAGCCCGAGGCCCGTTCTAGCGGAGGCCACCGGGGAGCTGTTTTTT.

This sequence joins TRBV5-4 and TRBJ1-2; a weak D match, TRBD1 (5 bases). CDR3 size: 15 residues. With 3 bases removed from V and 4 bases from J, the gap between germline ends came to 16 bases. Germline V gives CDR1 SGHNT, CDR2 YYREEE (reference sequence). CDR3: CASSSEQEIAYGYTF. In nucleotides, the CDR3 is TGTGCCAGCAGCTCGGAACAGGAAATCGCCTATGGCTACACCTTC.

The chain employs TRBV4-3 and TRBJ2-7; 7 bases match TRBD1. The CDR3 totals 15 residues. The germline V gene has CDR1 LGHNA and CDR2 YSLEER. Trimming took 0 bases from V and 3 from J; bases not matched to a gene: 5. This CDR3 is CASSQETGEGYEQYF. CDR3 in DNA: TGCGCCAGCAGCCAAGAAACAGGGGAAGGCTACGAGCAGTACTTC.

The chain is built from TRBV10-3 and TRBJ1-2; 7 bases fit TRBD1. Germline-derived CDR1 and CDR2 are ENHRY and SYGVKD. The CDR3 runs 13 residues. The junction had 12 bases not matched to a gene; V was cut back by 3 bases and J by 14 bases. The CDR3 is CAISEGGRGLGTF. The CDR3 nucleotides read TGTGCCATCAGTGAAGGGGGAAGGGGGCTTGGGACCTTC.

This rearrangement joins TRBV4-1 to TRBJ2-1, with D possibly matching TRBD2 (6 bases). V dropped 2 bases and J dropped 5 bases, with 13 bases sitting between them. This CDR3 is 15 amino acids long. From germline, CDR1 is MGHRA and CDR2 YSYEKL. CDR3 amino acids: CASSQTPAGHNEQFF. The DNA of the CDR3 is TGCGCCAGCAGCCAAACCCCCGCGGGACACAATGAGCAGTTCTTC.

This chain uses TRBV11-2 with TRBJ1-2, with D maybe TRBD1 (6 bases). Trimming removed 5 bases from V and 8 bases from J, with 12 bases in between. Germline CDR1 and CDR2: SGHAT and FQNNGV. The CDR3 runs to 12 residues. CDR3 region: CASSPQGPGYTF. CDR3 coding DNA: TGTGCCAGCAGCCCACAGGGTCCCGGCTACACCTTC.

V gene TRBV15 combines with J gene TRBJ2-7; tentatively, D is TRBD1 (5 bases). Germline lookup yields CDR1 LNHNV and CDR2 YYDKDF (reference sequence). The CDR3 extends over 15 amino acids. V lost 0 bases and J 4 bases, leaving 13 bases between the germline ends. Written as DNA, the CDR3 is TGTGCCACCAGCAGAGAGGGGCAGGGAAATTACGAGCAGTACTTC. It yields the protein CATSREGQGNYEQYF.

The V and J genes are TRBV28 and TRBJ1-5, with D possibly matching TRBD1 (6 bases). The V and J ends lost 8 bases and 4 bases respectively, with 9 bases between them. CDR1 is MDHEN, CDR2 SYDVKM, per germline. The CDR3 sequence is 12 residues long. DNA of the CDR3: TGTGCCAGCTCTGACAGGAATCAGCCCCAGCATTTT. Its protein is CASSDRNQPQHF.

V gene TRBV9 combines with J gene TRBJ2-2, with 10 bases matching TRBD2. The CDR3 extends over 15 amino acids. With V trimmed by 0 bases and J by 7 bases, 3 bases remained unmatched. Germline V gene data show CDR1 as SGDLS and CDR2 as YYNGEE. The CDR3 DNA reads TGTGCCAGCAGCGTAGCGGGACTAGCGTTCGGGGAGCTGTTTTTT. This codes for CASSVAGLAFGELFF.

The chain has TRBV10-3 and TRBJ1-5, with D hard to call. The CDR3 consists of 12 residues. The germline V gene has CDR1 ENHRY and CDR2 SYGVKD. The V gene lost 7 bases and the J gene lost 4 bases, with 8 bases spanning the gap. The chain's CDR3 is CAIKEGNQPQHF. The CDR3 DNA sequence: TGTGCCATCAAAGAGGGTAATCAGCCCCAGCATTTT.

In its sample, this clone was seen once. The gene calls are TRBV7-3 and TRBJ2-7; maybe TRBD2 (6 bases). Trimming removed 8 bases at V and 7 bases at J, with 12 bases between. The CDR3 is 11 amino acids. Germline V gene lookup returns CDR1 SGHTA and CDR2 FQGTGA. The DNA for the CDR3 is TGTGCCAGCTACCGGGGGTGGGAGCAGTACTTC. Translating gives CASYRGWEQYF. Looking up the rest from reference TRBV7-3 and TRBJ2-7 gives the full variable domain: GAGVSQTPSNKVTEKGKYVELRCDPISGHTALYWYRQSLGQGPEFLIYFQGTGAADDSGLPNDRFFAVRPEGSVSTLKIQRTERGDSAVYLCASYRGWEQYFGPGTRLTVT.

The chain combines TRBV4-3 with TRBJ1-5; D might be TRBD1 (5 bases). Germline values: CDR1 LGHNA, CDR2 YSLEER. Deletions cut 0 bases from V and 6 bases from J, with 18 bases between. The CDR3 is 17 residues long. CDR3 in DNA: TGCGCCAGCAGCCAAGATTGGGGGGACGGGTGGAGTCAGCCCCAGCATTTT. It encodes CASSQDWGDGWSQPQHF.

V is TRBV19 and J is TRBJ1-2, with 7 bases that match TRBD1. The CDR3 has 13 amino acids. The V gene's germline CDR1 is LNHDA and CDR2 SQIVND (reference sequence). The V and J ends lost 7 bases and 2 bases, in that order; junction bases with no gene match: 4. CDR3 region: CASTWDRNYGYTF. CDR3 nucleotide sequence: TGTGCCAGTACCTGGGACAGAAACTATGGCTACACCTTC.

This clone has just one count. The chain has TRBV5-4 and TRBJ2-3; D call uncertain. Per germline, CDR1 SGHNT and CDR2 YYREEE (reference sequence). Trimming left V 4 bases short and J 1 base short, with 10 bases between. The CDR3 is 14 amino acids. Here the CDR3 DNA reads TGTGCCAGCAGCATGACGGGTGGCACAGATACGCAGTATTTT. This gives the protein CASSMTGGTDTQYF.

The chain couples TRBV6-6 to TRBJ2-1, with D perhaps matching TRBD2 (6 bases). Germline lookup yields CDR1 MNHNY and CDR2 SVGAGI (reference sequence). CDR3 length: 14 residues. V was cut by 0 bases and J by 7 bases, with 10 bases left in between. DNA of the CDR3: TGTGCCAGCAGTTACTCGACCGGGGGAAATGAGCAGTTCTTC. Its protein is CASSYSTGGNEQFF.

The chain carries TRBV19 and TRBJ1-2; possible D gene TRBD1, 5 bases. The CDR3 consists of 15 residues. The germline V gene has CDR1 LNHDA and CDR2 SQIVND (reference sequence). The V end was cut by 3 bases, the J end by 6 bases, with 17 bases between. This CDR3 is CASSILLGGWHGYTF. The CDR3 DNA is TGTGCCAGTAGTATCCTTTTGGGGGGGTGGCATGGCTACACCTTC.

CDR3 nucleotide sequence: TGTGCCAGCAGCCGAACGGGGGGGGTTAAGACGGAGTACTTC. It encodes CASSRTGGVKTEYF. The chain links TRBV27 to TRBJ2-7, with 8 bases aligning to TRBD2. Trimming took 6 bases from V and 11 from J; bases not matched to a gene: 15. Germline values: CDR1 MNHEY, CDR2 SMNVEV (reference sequence). The CDR3 spans 14 residues.

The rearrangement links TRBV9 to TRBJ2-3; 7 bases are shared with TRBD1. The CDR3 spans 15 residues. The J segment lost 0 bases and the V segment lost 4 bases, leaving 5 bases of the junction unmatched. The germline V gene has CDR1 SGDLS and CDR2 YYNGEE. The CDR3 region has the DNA TGTGCCAGCAGCCCCCGACAGGGAAGCACAGATACGCAGTATTTT. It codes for CASSPRQGSTDTQYF.

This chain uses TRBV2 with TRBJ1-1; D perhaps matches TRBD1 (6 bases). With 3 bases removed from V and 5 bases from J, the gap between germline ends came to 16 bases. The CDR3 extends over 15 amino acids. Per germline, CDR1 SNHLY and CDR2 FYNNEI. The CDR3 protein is CASSDVTGWGTEAFF. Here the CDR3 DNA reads TGTGCCAGCAGTGACGTCACAGGGTGGGGTACTGAAGCTTTCTTT.